This T cell receptor (beta chain) was obtained from a study of CXCR3-negative and CXCR3-positive naive CD8 T cells. This CDR3 region has 15 residues. Germline CDR1 reads MDHEN; CDR2 reads SYDVKM. Study-wide results and limits: CXCR3-positive naive cells carried more hydrophobic TRB CDR3s than CXCR3-negative naive cells did. Most assays were run on fresh PBMCs (CXCR3 expression partially decreased after cryopreservation).

The TRB libraries of cDNA were built by UMI-labeled 5' RACE. Reanalyzing the 5' RACE reads, TCRdb keeps one entry per CDR3 protein, without DNA. The sample holds approximately 100,000 distinct CDR3 sequences. Researchers reported sorting every CD8+ T cell subset in triplicate, a few hundred thousand cells per sort. Naive CD8+ T lymphocytes were specified as CD45RO-CCR7+CD27+CD95-. Worth noting for this clonotype: The target antigen is unknown.

Specimen: naive CXCR3+ CD8+ T cells from blood. The sample's subset: CD45RO-CCR7+CD27+CD95- naive CD8+ T cells expressing CXCR3 (TNR3+). This TCR was sampled from a human donor in good health. Some clones in this sample may be carry-over from other donors' samples. This chain connects TRBV28 to TRBJ1-1. Here the CDR3 reads CASSLEQTMNTEAFF. Full variable domain (outside the CDR3, taken from reference TRBV28 and TRBJ1-1): DVKVTQSSRYLVKRTGEKVFLECVQDMDHENMFWYRQDPGLGLRLIYFSYDVKMKEKGDIPEGYSVSREKKERFSLILESASTNQTSMYLCASSLEQTMNTEAFFGQGTRLTVV.